This T cell receptor (beta chain) was identified in a study of blood T cell repertoires in COVID-19. Across the study: The study drew acute and convalescent COVID-19 samples from the United States, Italy and Spain.

The CDR3 contains 13 residues. CDR1 and CDR2 from the germline V gene are SQVTM and ANQGSEA. Germline trimming cut 6 bases from V and 4 bases from J; bases unmatched to any gene: 6. TCRdb keeps only in-frame clones here, not all; method: immunoSEQ multiplex PCR. This table has fewer than 250,000 clones, around 76% appearing once. The specimen sequenced was peripheral blood. The chain uses TRBV29-1 and TRBJ1-2; 9 nucleotides line up with TRBD1. This clonotype originated in an older woman with COVID-19, enrolled during active disease. The CDR3 sequence: CSVTTGGSYGYTF. CDR3 in DNA: TGCAGCGTCACGACAGGGGGAAGCTATGGCTACACCTTC.